The 2 T cell receptor beta chains below all came from one sample that was sequenced in a study of T cell clonotyping in hematopoietic cell transplantation. Time point described: recipient sample about 28 days before transplant, after cytoreduction. Sequencing was performed with immunoSEQ multiplex PCR; in TCRdb, only in-frame clones are kept and a portion is missing. The table has roughly 45,000 clones, about nine tenths seen once. The source material was peripheral blood mononuclear cells, sampled before stem cell transplant. These receptors all stem from a man aged 55 to 70 with biphenotypic leukemia. Some clones in this sample may be carry-over from other donors' samples.

This clone turned up a few times. The rearrangement uses TRBV19 and TRBJ1-2; 8 nucleotides line up with TRBD1. Unmatched junction bases numbered 11, after V lost 3 bases and J lost 8 bases. Germline CDR1 and CDR2: LNHDA and SQIVND (reference sequence). This CDR3 is 15 amino acids long. The CDR3 is CASSMWADRDWGYTF. The CDR3 nucleotides are TGTGCCAGTAGTATGTGGGCGGACAGGGACTGGGGCTACACCTTC.

The chain combines TRBV7-2 with TRBJ1-3; unclear D gene. The germline CDR1 and CDR2 sequences are SGHTA and FQGNSA. The CDR3 has 14 residues. V was shortened by 5 bases and J by 0 bases, with 8 bases between the two germline ends. CDR3 DNA: TGTGCCAGCAGCATACCGAGCTCTGGAAACACCATATATTTT. It translates to CASSIPSSGNTIYF.